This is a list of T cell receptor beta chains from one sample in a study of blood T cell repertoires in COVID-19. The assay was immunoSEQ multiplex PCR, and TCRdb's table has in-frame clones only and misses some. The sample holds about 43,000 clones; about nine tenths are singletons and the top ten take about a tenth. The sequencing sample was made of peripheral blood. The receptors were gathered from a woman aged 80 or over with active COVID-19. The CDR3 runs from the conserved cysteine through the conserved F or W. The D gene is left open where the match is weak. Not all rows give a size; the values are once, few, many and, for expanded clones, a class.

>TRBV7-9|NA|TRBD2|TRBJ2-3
CASSSIGLAGGGDTQYF
TGTGCCAGCAGCTCCATCGGACTAGCGGGGGGTGGAGATACGCAGTATTTT
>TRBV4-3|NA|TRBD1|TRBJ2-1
CASSQESQGAYNEQFF
TGCGCCAGCAGCCAAGAGTCGCAGGGGGCTTACAATGAGCAGTTCTTC
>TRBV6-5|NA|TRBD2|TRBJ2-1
CASRTGLAKGNEQFF
TGTGCCAGCAGAACGGGACTAGCTAAAGGGAATGAGCAGTTCTTC
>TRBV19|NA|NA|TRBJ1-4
CASSILQATNEKLFF
TGTGCCAGTAGTATATTGCAGGCAACTAATGAAAAACTGTTTTTT
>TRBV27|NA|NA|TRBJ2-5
CASRTRRGQETQYF
TGTGCCAGCAGAACCCGGCGCGGCCAAGAGACCCAGTACTTC
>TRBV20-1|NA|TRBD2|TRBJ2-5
CSASAPGQTSVETQYF
TGCAGTGCTAGTGCCCCCGGTCAAACTAGCGTGGAGACCCAGTACTTC
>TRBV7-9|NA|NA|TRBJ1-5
CASSLTDSVYQPQHF
TGTGCCAGCAGCCTAACGGACAGCGTATATCAGCCCCAGCATTTT
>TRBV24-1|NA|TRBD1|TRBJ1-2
CATSDSSDRGDGYTF
TGTGCCACCAGTGATTCCTCTGACAGGGGGGATGGCTACACCTTC
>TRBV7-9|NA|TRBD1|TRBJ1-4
CASSADRENEKLFF
TGTGCCAGCAGCGCGGACAGGGAAAATGAAAAACTGTTTTTT
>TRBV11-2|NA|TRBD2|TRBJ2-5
CASSLSSGVETQYF
TGTGCCAGCAGCTTAAGTAGCGGGGTGGAGACCCAGTACTTC
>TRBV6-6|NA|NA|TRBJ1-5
CASNPRQTNQPQHF
TGTGCCAGCAATCCTAGACAGACCAATCAGCCCCAGCATTTT
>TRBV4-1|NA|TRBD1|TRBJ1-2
CASSQGDSPGFYGYTF
TGCGCCAGCAGCCAAGGGGACAGCCCAGGGTTCTATGGCTACACCTTC
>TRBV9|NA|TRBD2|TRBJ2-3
CASSVTSGGADTQYF
TGTGCCAGCAGCGTGACTAGCGGGGGGGCAGATACGCAGTATTTT
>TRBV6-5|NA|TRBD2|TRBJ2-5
CASRITSGGGETQYF
TGTGCCAGCAGAATAACTAGCGGGGGGGGAGAGACCCAGTACTTC
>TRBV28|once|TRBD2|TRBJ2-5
CASRTAGLKTQYF
TGTGCCAGCAGGACAGCGGGGTTGAAGACCCAGTACTTC
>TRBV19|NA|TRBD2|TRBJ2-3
CASSILSGGYTDTQYF
TGTGCCAGTAGTATACTTAGCGGGGGTTACACAGATACGCAGTATTTT
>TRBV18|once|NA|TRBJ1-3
CASFTSQGENTIYF
TGTGCCAGCTTTACGAGCCAGGGTGAAAACACCATATATTTT